The 11 T cell receptor beta chains presented below share a single source sample, sequenced in a study of blood T cell repertoires in COVID-19 (dated by TCRdb to 2018 to 2020). Library preparation was by the immunoSEQ multiplex PCR assay. TCRdb stores this immuneACCESS table with in-frame sequences only. Part of the clones is absent; in the studies checked, under half of the shortfall reflects unresolved V genes, and no reason is known for the rest. The sample table records roughly 150,000 clones; approximately 82% of these occur just once. The top ten constitute about 11% of the sample. Material: peripheral blood. The receptors come from a woman aged 80 or older with active or convalescent COVID-19.

The chain carries TRBV2 and TRBJ2-3; TRBD1 matches at 7 bases. This CDR3 has 13 amino acids. Germline V CDR1 and CDR2: SNHLY, FYNNEI. With V trimmed by 6 bases and J by 6 bases, 6 bases remained unmatched. CDR3 amino acids: CASSLPGQDTQYF. Written as DNA, the CDR3 is TGTGCCAGCAGCCTTCCGGGACAGGATACGCAGTATTTT. Based on the CDR3 plus reference TRBV2 and TRBJ2-3, the full variable domain is EPEVTQTPSHQVTQMGQEVILRCVPISNHLYFYWYRQILGQKVEFLVSFYNNEISEKSEIFDDQFSVERPDGSNFTLKIRSTKLEDSAMYFCASSLPGQDTQYFGPGTRLTVL.

This clone turned up a few times. The CDR3 is CASSDWTGIGYTF. The CDR3 nucleotides are TGTGCCAGCAGCGACTGGACAGGGATAGGCTACACCTTC. The V and J genes are TRBV5-5 and TRBJ1-2, with 8 bases aligning to TRBD1. Looked up from germline, CDR1 is SGHKS and CDR2 is YYEKEE (reference sequence). V lost 4 bases and J lost 8; bases outside the gene matches: 7. There are 13 residues in the CDR3.

Here the CDR3 reads CSVRDTNTGELFF. In nucleotides, the CDR3 is TGCAGCGTCCGGGACACGAACACCGGGGAGCTGTTTTTT. The chain carries TRBV29-1 and TRBJ2-2; possible D gene TRBD1, 6 bases. In germline, CDR1 is SQVTM, CDR2 ANQGSEA. The CDR3 is 13 amino acids. Trimming pared 6 bases from V and 0 bases from J, leaving 8 bases between.

J is TRBJ1-2 and V is TRBV6-1, with D possibly TRBD1 on 6 matching bases. Germline V gene lookup returns CDR1 MNHNS and CDR2 SASEGT. V lost 3 bases to trimming and J lost 4 bases, with 9 bases between them. CDR3 length: 13 residues. CDR3 sequence (DNA): TGTGCCAGCAGTGATGCAGGGGTCTATGGCTACACCTTC. Its protein is CASSDAGVYGYTF.

This chain connects TRBV24-1 to TRBJ2-3, with TRBD2 matching 8 bases. Trimming removed 3 bases from V and 1 base from J; junction bases left unmatched: 5. CDR1 and CDR2 from the germline V gene are KGHDR and SFDVKD. CDR3 length: 16 residues. The CDR3 DNA follows: TGTGCCACCAGTGATGATAGGACTAGCCGCACAGATACGCAGTATTTT. Protein product: CATSDDRTSRTDTQYF.

The gene calls are TRBV20-1 and TRBJ1-4; D not certain. The CDR3 extends over 13 amino acids. CDR1 is DFQATT and CDR2 is SNEGSKA in the germline V gene (reference sequence). Trimming removed 3 bases at V and 8 bases at J, with 13 bases between. The DNA of the CDR3 is TGCAGTGCTAGTCTACACCTCGGGGAAAAACTGTTTTTT. It translates to CSASLHLGEKLFF.

This clone has more than one count but fewer than ten. V and J are TRBV19 and TRBJ2-3; 9 nucleotides line up with TRBD2. Germline V gene data show CDR1 as LNHDA and CDR2 as SQIVND (reference sequence). The CDR3 has 15 amino acids. V trimming: 5 bases; J trimming: 4 bases; junction bases outside the gene matches: 7. CDR3 sequence reads: CASSWREGQADTQYF. DNA of the CDR3: TGTGCCAGTAGTTGGCGGGAGGGCCAGGCAGATACGCAGTATTTT.

V usage is TRBV20-1 and J usage is TRBJ2-7, with TRBD2 as a possible D gene (6 bases). V lost 3 bases and J 2 bases, leaving 17 bases between the germline ends. In germline, CDR1 is DFQATT, CDR2 SNEGSKA (reference sequence). The CDR3 length is 15 residues. DNA for the CDR3: TGCAGTGCTAGTCTCGGCGGGACGGAACCCTACGAGCAGTACTTC. Encoded protein: CSASLGGTEPYEQYF.

The chain is built from TRBV5-1 and TRBJ1-1, with D maybe TRBD1 (5 bases). The V gene lost 2 bases and the J gene lost 11 bases, with 16 bases spanning the gap. This CDR3 spans 13 amino acids. CDR1 is SGHRS, CDR2 YFSETQ, per germline. This chain's CDR3 is CASSLGDFNEAFF. CDR3 nucleotides: TGCGCCAGCAGCTTAGGGGACTTTAACGAGGCTTTCTTT.

The chain links TRBV7-6 to TRBJ2-2; 7 bases align to TRBD2. V lost 4 bases to trimming and J lost 4 bases; unmatched junction nucleotides: 6. The CDR3 length is 15 residues. Germline CDR1 is SGHVS and CDR2 is FNYEAQ. The CDR3 DNA is TGTGCCAGCAGCTCCTTGGGAGGGACCACCGGGGAGCTGTTTTTT. Its translation is CASSSLGGTTGELFF.

The CDR3 DNA reads as TGTGCCAGCTCACCATCTCCGGGACAGGGCCCCAGGAAAGCTTTCTTT. Amino acids: CASSPSPGQGPRKAFF. The chain carries TRBV18 and TRBJ1-1; 9 nucleotides align to TRBD1. CDR1 is KGHSH and CDR2 is LQKENI in the germline V gene. The CDR3 has 16 amino acids. V gave up 2 bases and J gave up 9 bases; unmatched junction bases: 13. Based on the CDR3 plus reference TRBV18 and TRBJ1-1, the full variable domain is NAGVMQNPRHLVRRRGQEARLRCSPMKGHSHVYWYRQLPEEGLKFMVYLQKENIIDESGMPKERFSAEFPKEGPSILRIQQVVRGDSAAYFCASSPSPGQGPRKAFFGQGTRLTVV.